These 18 T cell receptor beta chains originate from one sample sequenced in a study of cytomegalovirus exposure and HLA in healthy donors (dated by TCRdb to the late 2010s). The method behind the library was the immunoSEQ multiplex PCR assay. Entries here come from immuneACCESS through TCRdb and include only in-frame sequences with V and J called. Some clones fail to appear in such tables; in the studies checked, an unresolved V gene covers under half of the shortfall, and the cause of the remainder is unknown. The sample has some 90,000 clones on record, 87% of them singletons. The ten largest make up roughly 4% of the sample. The source material was PBMCs. These TCRs come from a woman aged 25 to 39 in good health and CMV-seronegative.

The rearrangement links TRBV5-5 to TRBJ2-2; D possibly corresponds to TRBD1 (6 bases). CDR1 SGHKS and CDR2 YYEKEE come from the germline V gene (reference sequence). This CDR3 contains 17 residues. Trimming removed 0 bases from V and 4 bases from J, with 16 bases in between. CDR3 nucleotides: TGTGCCAGCAGCTTGGTTAGGTCAGGGGCACGCACCGGGGAGCTGTTTTTT. This encodes CASSLVRSGARTGELFF.

The V gene is TRBV15, the J gene TRBJ1-2; 11 nucleotides align to TRBD1. The CDR3 has 16 residues. CDR1 LNHNV and CDR2 YYDKDF come from the germline V gene (reference sequence). With V trimmed by 8 bases and J by 4 bases, 12 bases remained unmatched. The CDR3 loop is CATYGTGGDSLYGYTF. The CDR3 DNA sequence: TGTGCCACCTACGGGACAGGGGGAGACTCGCTCTATGGCTACACCTTC.

This clone was seen once. The chain uses TRBV27 and TRBJ2-1; 8 bases are shared with TRBD2. This CDR3 spans 13 amino acids. Germline V gene sequence: CDR1 MNHEY, CDR2 SMNVEV (reference sequence). V was clipped by 2 bases and J by 9 bases; unmatched bases: 3. Here the CDR3 DNA reads TGTGCCAGCAGTTTAGCCCGGGGGGGTGAGCAGTTCTTC. It encodes CASSLARGGEQFF.

The chain recombines TRBV7-8 with TRBJ2-5; 8 bases fit TRBD1. There are 15 residues in the CDR3. Germline V CDR1 and CDR2: SGHVS, FQNEAQ. V dropped 4 bases and J dropped 6; count of bases not matched to a gene: 10. CDR3 sequence (DNA): TGTGCCAGCAGCTCCCCGGACAGGGCGTTTCAGACCCAGTACTTC. Amino acid sequence: CASSSPDRAFQTQYF.

The J gene is TRBJ1-1, the V gene TRBV15, with 8 bases that match TRBD1. CDR3 length: 14 amino acids. V lost 3 bases, J lost 11 bases, and 11 bases stayed unmatched. CDR1 and CDR2 from the germline V gene are LNHNV and YYDKDF (reference sequence). CDR3 protein: CATSSRDFRGPAFF. CDR3 bases: TGTGCCACCAGCAGTAGGGATTTCAGGGGGCCGGCTTTCTTT.

This clone has just a few counts. CDR3 DNA sequence: TGCGCCAGCAGCTTGAACGCGTACGAGCAGTACTTC. It codes for CASSLNAYEQYF. V and J are TRBV5-1 and TRBJ2-7; D remains ambiguous. Germline V gives CDR1 SGHRS, CDR2 YFSETQ. V was cut by 1 base and J by 4 bases, with 6 bases left in between. This CDR3 has 12 residues. The whole variable domain, remainder taken from reference TRBV5-1 and TRBJ2-7, is KAGVTQTPRYLIKTRGQQVTLSCSPISGHRSVSWYQQTPGQGLQFLFEYFSETQRNKGNFPGRFSGRQFSNSRSEMNVSTLELGDSALYLCASSLNAYEQYFGPGTRLTVT.

V usage is TRBV7-3 and J usage is TRBJ1-2, with 9 bases lining up with TRBD1. This CDR3 region has 13 residues. Germline V CDR1 and CDR2: SGHTA, FQGTGA. J was trimmed by 8 bases and V by 5 bases; bases with no gene match: 6. CDR3 sequence reads: CASSDGQGYGYTF. The CDR3 nucleotides are TGTGCCAGCAGCGATGGACAGGGGTACGGCTACACCTTC.

V usage is TRBV6-6 and J usage is TRBJ2-3; D is possibly TRBD1 (5 bases). Germline values: CDR1 MNHNY, CDR2 SVGAGI (reference sequence). The V end lost 5 bases, the J end lost 10 bases, and 13 bases lay between the germline ends. The CDR3 runs to 12 residues. The CDR3, as DNA: TGTGCCAGCAGTGTCCAGGGAAGAGCGCAGTATTTT. Amino acids: CASSVQGRAQYF.

The chain has TRBV5-4 and TRBJ1-5; 7 bases map to TRBD1. Germline loops: CDR1 SGHNT, CDR2 YYREEE (reference sequence). V lost 0 bases to trimming and J lost 4 bases; unmatched junction nucleotides: 10. This CDR3 has 17 amino acids. This CDR3 reads CASSLAATGRGNQPQHF. CDR3 nucleotide sequence: TGTGCCAGCAGCTTGGCCGCGACAGGGAGAGGTAATCAGCCCCAGCATTTT.

This clone has just one count. The chain has TRBV6-1 and TRBJ2-7; possibly TRBD2 for D (6 bases). Per germline, CDR1 MNHNS and CDR2 SASEGT. The CDR3 has 15 amino acids. The ends were cut back, 7 bases at V and 2 bases at J, with 18 bases in the middle. CDR3 residues: CASILPGSGAYEQYF. CDR3 in DNA: TGTGCCAGCATCCTACCGGGTAGCGGAGCCTACGAGCAGTACTTC.

The chain has TRBV6-5 and TRBJ2-3, with 7 bases matching TRBD1. With V trimmed by 8 bases and J by 7 bases, 12 bases remained unmatched. Germline V gives CDR1 MNHEY, CDR2 SVGAGI. This CDR3 comprises 14 residues. The CDR3 sequence is CASHKTGVSYTQYF. The CDR3 coding sequence is TGTGCCAGCCACAAAACAGGGGTTTCTTATACGCAGTATTTT.

This clone was counted only a few times. The chain joins TRBV7-9 to TRBJ1-6, with 7 nucleotides matching TRBD1. This CDR3 has 14 amino acids. Germline CDR1 SEHNR, CDR2 FQNEAQ (reference sequence). V was pared by 6 bases and J by 6 bases, with 5 bases of the junction left unmatched. The CDR3: CASRGDRGNSPLHF. The CDR3 DNA follows: TGTGCCAGCAGGGGGGACAGAGGTAATTCACCCCTCCACTTT.

V is TRBV7-2 and J is TRBJ1-2, with 8 bases aligning to TRBD1. Germline loops: CDR1 SGHTA, CDR2 FQGNSA. The CDR3 runs to 14 residues. Trimming took 5 bases from V and 5 from J; bases not matched to a gene: 7. The CDR3 loop reads CASSTTTGEYGYTF. The CDR3 region has the DNA TGTGCCAGCAGCACCACGACAGGGGAATATGGCTACACCTTC.

DNA of the CDR3: TGCGCCAGCACCCCGGTGGGGACAGGGGGCCAAGAGACCCAGTACTTC. Translating it yields CASTPVGTGGQETQYF. The chain carries TRBV4-1 and TRBJ2-5, with 11 bases identical to TRBD1. Trimming cost V 7 bases and J 1 base; bases outside gene matches: 8. This CDR3 spans 16 amino acids. Germline CDR1 MGHRA, CDR2 YSYEKL.

This chain links TRBV27 with TRBJ2-5, with a weak D call TRBD2 (6 bases). Trimming removed 5 bases from V and 5 bases from J, with 9 bases in between. The CDR3 is made up of 12 amino acids. The germline CDR1 and CDR2 sequences are MNHEY and SMNVEV (reference sequence). The chain's CDR3 is CASSRSGETQYF. CDR3 in DNA: TGTGCCAGCAGTCGGAGCGGGGAGACCCAGTACTTC.

The chain joins TRBV11-2 to TRBJ2-1; the D gene is possibly TRBD2 (6 bases). CDR3 length: 15 amino acids. Trimming removed 2 bases at V and 6 bases at J, with 14 bases between. Germline CDR1 SGHAT, CDR2 FQNNGV. Here the CDR3 reads CASSLFRDSTNEQFF. CDR3 coding DNA: TGTGCCAGCAGCTTATTCCGGGACTCTACCAATGAGCAGTTCTTC. The full variable domain, completed using reference TRBV11-2 and TRBJ2-1, is EAGVAQSPRYKIIEKRQSVAFWCNPISGHATLYWYQQILGQGPKLLIQFQNNGVVDDSQLPKDRFSAERLKGVDSTLKIQPAKLEDSAVYLCASSLFRDSTNEQFFGPGTRLTVL.

V is TRBV5-6 and J is TRBJ1-1; D unresolved. Per the germline V gene, CDR1 is SGHDT and CDR2 is YYEEEE. The CDR3 length is 13 residues. Trimming took off 4 bases at V and 4 bases at J, with 11 bases between the two ends. The chain's CDR3 is CASSIDGSTEAFF. The CDR3 coding sequence is TGTGCCAGCAGCATAGATGGGAGCACTGAAGCTTTCTTT.

The CDR3 DNA follows: TGTGCCAGCACGCTTGAGGATTATGAAAAACTGTTTTTT. It translates to CASTLEDYEKLFF. V and J are TRBV7-9 and TRBJ1-4; the D is unclear. Between the trimmed V and J ends, which lost 7 bases and 6 bases, there was a span of 12 bases. Germline V gene lookup returns CDR1 SEHNR and CDR2 FQNEAQ (reference sequence). The CDR3 consists of 13 residues.